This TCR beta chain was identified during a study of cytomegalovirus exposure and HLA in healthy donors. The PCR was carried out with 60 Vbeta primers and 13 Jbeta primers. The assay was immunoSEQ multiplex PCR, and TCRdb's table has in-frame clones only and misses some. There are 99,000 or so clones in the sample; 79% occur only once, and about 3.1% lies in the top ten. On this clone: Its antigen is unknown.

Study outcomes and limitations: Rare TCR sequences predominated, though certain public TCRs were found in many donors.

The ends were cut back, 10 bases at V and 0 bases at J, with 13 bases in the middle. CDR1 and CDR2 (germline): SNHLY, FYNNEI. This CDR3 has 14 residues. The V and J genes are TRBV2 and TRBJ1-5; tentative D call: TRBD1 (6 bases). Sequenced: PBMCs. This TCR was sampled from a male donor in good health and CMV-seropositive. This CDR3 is CATQDSLSNQPQHF. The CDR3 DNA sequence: TGTGCCACCCAGGACAGCCTTAGCAATCAGCCCCAGCATTTT.